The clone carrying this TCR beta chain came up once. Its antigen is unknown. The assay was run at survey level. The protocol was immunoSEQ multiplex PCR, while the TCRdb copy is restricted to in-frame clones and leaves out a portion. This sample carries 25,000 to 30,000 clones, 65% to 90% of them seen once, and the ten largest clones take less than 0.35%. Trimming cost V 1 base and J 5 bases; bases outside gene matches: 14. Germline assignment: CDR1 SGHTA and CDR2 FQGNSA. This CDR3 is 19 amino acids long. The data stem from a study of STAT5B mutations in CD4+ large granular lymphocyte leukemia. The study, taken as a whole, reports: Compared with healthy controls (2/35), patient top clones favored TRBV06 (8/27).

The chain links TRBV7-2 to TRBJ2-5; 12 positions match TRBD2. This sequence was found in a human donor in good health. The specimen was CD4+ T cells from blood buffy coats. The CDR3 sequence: CASSLERGLAGWASETQYF. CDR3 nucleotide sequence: TGTGCCAGCAGCTTAGAAAGGGGACTAGCGGGCTGGGCCTCGGAGACCCAGTACTTC. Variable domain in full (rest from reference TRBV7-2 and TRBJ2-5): GAGVSQSPSNKVTEKGKDVELRCDPISGHTALYWYRQSLGQGLEFLIYFQGNSAPDKSGLPSDRFSAERTGGSVSTLTIQRTQQEDSAVYLCASSLERGLAGWASETQYFGPGTRLLVL.